This T cell receptor (beta chain) came from a study of control samples from healthy donors and cancer patients. TCRdb's copy holds only in-frame clones and misses some; the assay was immunoSEQ multiplex PCR. The profile shows 150,000 to 200,000 clones, about 93% of them singletons. After removal of 0 bases from V and 10 bases from J, the junction contained 29 bases not matched to a gene. Germline assignment: CDR1 SGDLS and CDR2 YYNGEE. This CDR3 comprises 23 residues. The V and J genes are TRBV9 and TRBJ2-2; 11 bases fit TRBD2. The source material was blood. The clonotype comes from a woman aged 60-70 years in good health. Here the CDR3 reads CASSVEEYLATSGALKAQKELFF. CDR3 bases: TGTGCCAGCAGCGTAGAGGAGTATTTGGCGACTAGCGGGGCCCTAAAGGCTCAGAAGGAGCTGTTTTTT. Full variable domain (missing parts from reference TRBV9 and TRBJ2-2): DSGVTQTPKHLITATGQRVTLRCSPRSGDLSVYWYQQSLDQGLQFLIQYYNGEERAKGNILERFSAQQFPDLHSELNLSSLELGDSALYFCASSVEEYLATSGALKAQKELFFGEGSRLTVL.